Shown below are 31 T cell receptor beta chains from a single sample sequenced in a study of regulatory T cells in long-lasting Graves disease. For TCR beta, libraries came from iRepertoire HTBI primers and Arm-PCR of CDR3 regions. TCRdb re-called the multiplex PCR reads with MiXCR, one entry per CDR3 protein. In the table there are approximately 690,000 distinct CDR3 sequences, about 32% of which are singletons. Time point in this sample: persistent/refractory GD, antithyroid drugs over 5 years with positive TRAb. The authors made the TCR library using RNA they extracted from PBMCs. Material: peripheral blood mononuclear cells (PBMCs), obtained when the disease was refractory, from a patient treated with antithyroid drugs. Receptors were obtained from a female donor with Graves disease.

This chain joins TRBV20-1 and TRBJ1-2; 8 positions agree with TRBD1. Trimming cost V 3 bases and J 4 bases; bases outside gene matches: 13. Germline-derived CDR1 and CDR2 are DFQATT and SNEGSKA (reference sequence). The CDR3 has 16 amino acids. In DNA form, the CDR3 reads TGCAGTGCTAGGTACCTGGCCCCCGGGACAGGCTATGGCTACACCTTC. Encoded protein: CSARYLAPGTGYGYTF.

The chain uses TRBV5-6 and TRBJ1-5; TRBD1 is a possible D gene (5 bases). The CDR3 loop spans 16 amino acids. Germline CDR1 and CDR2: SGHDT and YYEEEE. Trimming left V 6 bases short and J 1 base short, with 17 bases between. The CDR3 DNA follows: TGTGCCAGCAAAGTGGGGCCCTCGGGCAGCAATCAGCCCCAGCATTTT. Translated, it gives CASKVGPSGSNQPQHF. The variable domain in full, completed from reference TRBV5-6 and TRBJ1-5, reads DAGVTQSPTHLIKTRGQQVTLRCSPKSGHDTVSWYQQALGQGPQFIFQYYEEEERQRGNFPDRFSGHQFPNYSSELNVNALLLGDSALYLCASKVGPSGSNQPQHFGDGTRLSIL.

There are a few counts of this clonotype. The CDR3, as DNA: TGCGCCAGCAGCTTGGAGAGCGAGAACACTGAAGCTTTCTTT. As protein: CASSLESENTEAFF. The gene calls are TRBV5-1 and TRBJ1-1; D is unresolved. The V end was cut by 0 bases, the J end by 1 base, with 7 bases between. Germline-derived CDR1 and CDR2 are SGHRS and YFSETQ. The length of the CDR3 is 14 residues. Full variable domain (outside the CDR3, taken from reference TRBV5-1 and TRBJ1-1): KAGVTQTPRYLIKTRGQQVTLSCSPISGHRSVSWYQQTPGQGLQFLFEYFSETQRNKGNFPGRFSGRQFSNSRSEMNVSTLELGDSALYLCASSLESENTEAFFGQGTRLTVV.

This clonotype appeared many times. Written as DNA, the CDR3 is TGTGCCAGCGGAGGGGGTCAGTACCAAGAGACCCAGTACTTC. This gives the protein CASGGGQYQETQYF. The chain uses TRBV11-1 and TRBJ2-5; TRBD1 or TRBD2 may be the D gene (6 bases each). CDR3 size: 14 residues. Germline V lookup: CDR1 SGHAT, CDR2 FQDESV (reference sequence). Trimming stripped 8 bases from V and 0 bases from J, with 13 bases between.

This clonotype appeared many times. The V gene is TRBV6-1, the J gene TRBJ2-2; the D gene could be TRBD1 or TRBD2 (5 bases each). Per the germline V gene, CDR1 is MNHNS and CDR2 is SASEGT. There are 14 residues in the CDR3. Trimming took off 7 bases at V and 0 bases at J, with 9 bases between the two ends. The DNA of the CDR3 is TGTGCCAGCATGGGGGAGACGAACACCGGGGAGCTGTTTTTT. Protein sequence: CASMGETNTGELFF.

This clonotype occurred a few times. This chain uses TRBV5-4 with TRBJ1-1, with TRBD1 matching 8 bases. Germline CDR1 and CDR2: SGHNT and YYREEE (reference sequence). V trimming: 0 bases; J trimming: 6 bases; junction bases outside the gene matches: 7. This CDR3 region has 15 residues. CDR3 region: CASSLGDRGRAEAFF. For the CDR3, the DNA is TGTGCCAGCAGCTTGGGAGACAGGGGTAGGGCTGAAGCTTTCTTT.

The CDR3 bases are TGCAGTGCTAAGACAGGGGGGGGTATAAGCAATCAGCCCCAGCATTTT. This encodes CSAKTGGGISNQPQHF. This chain connects TRBV20-1 to TRBJ1-5; 9 positions match TRBD1. The CDR3 loop spans 16 amino acids. Per the germline V gene, CDR1 is DFQATT and CDR2 is SNEGSKA (reference sequence). The V segment lost 4 bases and the J segment 1 base; nucleotides outside the gene matches: 8.

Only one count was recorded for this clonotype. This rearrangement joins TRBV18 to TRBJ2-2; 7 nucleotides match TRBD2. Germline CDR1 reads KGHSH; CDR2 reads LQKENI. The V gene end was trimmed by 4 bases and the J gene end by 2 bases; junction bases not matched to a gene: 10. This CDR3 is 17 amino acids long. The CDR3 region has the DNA TGTGCCAGCTCACTTAATGACCCGGGAGGCAACACCGGGGAGCTGTTTTTT. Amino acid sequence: CASSLNDPGGNTGELFF.

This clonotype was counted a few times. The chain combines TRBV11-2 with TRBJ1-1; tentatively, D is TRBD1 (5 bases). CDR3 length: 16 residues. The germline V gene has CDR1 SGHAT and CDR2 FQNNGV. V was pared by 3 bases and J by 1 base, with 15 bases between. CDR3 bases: TGTGCCAGCAGCTTTTTTTCGACAGACCAGAACACTGAAGCTTTCTTT. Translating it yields CASSFFSTDQNTEAFF. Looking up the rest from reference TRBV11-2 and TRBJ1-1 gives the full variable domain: EAGVAQSPRYKIIEKRQSVAFWCNPISGHATLYWYQQILGQGPKLLIQFQNNGVVDDSQLPKDRFSAERLKGVDSTLKIQPAKLEDSAVYLCASSFFSTDQNTEAFFGQGTRLTVV.

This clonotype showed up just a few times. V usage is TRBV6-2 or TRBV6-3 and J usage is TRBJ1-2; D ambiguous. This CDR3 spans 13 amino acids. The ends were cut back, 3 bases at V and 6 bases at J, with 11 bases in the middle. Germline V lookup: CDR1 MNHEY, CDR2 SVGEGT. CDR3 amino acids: CASSYRFGDGYTF. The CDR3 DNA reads TGTGCCAGCAGTTATAGGTTTGGAGATGGCTACACCTTC.

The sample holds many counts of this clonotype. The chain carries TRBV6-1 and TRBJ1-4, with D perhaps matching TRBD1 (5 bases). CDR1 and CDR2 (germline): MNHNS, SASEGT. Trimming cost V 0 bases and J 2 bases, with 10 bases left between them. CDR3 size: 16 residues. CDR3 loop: CASSEAGAVTNEKLFF. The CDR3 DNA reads TGTGCCAGCAGTGAAGCTGGGGCGGTTACTAATGAAAAACTGTTTTTT.

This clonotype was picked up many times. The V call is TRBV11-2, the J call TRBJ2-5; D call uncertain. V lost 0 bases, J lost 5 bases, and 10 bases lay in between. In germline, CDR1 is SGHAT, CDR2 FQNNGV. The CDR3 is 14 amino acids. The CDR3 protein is CASSLERVSETQYF. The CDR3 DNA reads TGTGCCAGCAGCTTAGAAAGGGTTTCCGAGACCCAGTACTTC.

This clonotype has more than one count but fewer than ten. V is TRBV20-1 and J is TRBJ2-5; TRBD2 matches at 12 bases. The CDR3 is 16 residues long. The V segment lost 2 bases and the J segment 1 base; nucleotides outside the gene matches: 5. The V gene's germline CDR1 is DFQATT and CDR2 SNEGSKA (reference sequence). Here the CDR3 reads CSARLLAGGLQETQYF. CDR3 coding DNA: TGCAGTGCTAGACTACTAGCGGGAGGTCTCCAAGAGACCCAGTACTTC.

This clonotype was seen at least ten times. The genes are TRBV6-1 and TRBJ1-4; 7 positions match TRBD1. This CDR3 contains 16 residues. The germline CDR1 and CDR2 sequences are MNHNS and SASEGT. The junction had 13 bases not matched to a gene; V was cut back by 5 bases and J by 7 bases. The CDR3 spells CASSTILGTVLEKLFF. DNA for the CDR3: TGTGCCAGCAGTACAATCCTTGGGACAGTCCTTGAAAAACTGTTTTTT.

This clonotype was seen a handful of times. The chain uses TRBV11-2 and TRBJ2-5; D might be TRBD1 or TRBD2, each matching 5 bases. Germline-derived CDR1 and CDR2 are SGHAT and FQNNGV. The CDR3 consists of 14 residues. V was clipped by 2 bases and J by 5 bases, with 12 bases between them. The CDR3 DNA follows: TGTGCCAGCAGCTTATCAGGGACGGGGGAGACCCAGTACTTC. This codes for CASSLSGTGETQYF.

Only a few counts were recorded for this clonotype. CDR3 DNA: TGCAGTGCTAGAGACCCCCCGGGGACAACTACCTCAGGTGAAGCTTTCTTT. It encodes CSARDPPGTTTSGEAFF. The rearrangement joins TRBV20-1 to TRBJ1-1; tentatively, D is TRBD1 (6 bases). The CDR3 extends over 17 amino acids. Germline V gene sequence: CDR1 DFQATT, CDR2 SNEGSKA (reference sequence). Trimming took 0 bases from V and 7 from J, leaving 24 bases between them.

CDR3 nucleotides: TGTGCCAGCGGGGGACAGGACATTCATGGCTACACCTTC. Translation: CASGGQDIHGYTF. This sequence joins TRBV7-9 and TRBJ1-2; TRBD1 matches 8 bases. J lost 6 bases, V lost 8 bases, and 8 bases had no gene match. This CDR3 is built from 13 residues. Germline assignment: CDR1 SEHNR and CDR2 FQNEAQ (reference sequence).

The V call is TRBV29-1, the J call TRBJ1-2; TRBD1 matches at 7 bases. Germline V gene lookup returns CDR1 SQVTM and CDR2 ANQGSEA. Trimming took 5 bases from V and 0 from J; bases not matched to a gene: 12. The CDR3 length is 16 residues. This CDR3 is CSVPTAGTAPNYGYTF. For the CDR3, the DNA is TGCAGCGTTCCCACCGCAGGGACAGCGCCTAACTATGGCTACACCTTC.

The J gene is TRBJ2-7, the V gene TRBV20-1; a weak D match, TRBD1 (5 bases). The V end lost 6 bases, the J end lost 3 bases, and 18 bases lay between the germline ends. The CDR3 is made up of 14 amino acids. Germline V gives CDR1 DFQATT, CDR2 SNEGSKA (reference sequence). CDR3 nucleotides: TGCAGTGCCTCTAGAATAACAGGCCGCTACGAGCAGTACTTC. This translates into CSASRITGRYEQYF.

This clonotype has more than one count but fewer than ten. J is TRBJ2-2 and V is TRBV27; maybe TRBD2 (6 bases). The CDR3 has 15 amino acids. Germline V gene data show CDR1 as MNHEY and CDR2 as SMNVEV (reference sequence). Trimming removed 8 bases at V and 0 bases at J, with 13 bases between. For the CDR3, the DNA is TGTGCCAGCCGCCCTAGCGCTCCGAACACCGGGGAGCTGTTTTTT. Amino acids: CASRPSAPNTGELFF.

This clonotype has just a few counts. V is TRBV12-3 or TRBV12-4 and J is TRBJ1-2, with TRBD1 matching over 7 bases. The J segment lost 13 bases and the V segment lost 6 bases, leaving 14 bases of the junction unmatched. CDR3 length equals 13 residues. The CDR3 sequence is CASSLRGGGARTF. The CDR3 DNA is TGTGCCAGCAGCCTCAGGGGGGGGGGAGCGCGCACCTTC.

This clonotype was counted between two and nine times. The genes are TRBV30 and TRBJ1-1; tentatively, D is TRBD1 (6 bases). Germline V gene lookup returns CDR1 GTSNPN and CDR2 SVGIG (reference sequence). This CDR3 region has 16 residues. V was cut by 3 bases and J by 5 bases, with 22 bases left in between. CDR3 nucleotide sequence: TGTGCCTGGAGACTATCAACGGGGGCGAGACTGACTGAAGCTTTCTTT. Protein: CAWRLSTGARLTEAFF.

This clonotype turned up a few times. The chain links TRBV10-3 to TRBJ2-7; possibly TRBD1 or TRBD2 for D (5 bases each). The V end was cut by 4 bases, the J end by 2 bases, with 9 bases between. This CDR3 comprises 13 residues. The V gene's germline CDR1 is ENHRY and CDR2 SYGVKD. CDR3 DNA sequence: TGTGCCATCAGTGCCCAGGGACCCTACGAGCAGTACTTC. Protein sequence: CAISAQGPYEQYF.

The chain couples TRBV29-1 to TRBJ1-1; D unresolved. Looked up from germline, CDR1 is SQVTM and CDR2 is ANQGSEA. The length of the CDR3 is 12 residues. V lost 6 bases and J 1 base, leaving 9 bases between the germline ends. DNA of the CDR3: TGCAGCGTCTTTACCGGGAACACTGAAGCTTTCTTT. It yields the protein CSVFTGNTEAFF.

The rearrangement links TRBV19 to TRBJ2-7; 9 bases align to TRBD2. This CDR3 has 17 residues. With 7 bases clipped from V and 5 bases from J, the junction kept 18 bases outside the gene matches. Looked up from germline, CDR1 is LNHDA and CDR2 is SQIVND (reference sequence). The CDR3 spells CASNPHVREGHLHEQYF. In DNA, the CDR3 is TGTGCCAGTAACCCACACGTGCGGGAGGGCCATCTCCACGAGCAGTACTTC. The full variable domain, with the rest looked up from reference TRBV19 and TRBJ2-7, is DGGITQSPKYLFRKEGQNVTLSCEQNLNHDAMYWYRQDPGQGLRLIYYSQIVNDFQKGDIAEGYSVSREKKESFPLTVTSAQKNPTAFYLCASNPHVREGHLHEQYFGPGTRLTVT.

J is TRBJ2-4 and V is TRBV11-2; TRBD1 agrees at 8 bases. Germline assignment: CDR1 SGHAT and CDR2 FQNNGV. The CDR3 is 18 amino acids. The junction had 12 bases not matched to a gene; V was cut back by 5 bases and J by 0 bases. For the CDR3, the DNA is TGTGCCAGCAGCCGAGGACAGGGCGGTTCGATAGCCAAAAACATTCAGTACTTC. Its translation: CASSRGQGGSIAKNIQYF.

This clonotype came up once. In nucleotides, the CDR3 is TGCGCCAGCTCCTATGGTGGGACAGGCGGATCTCCCCTCCACTTT. This encodes CASSYGGTGGSPLHF. The chain uses TRBV5-1 and TRBJ1-6; 8 bases are shared with TRBD1. The junction had 16 bases not matched to a gene; V was cut back by 7 bases and J by 13 bases. Germline CDR1 SGHRS, CDR2 YFSETQ. The CDR3 has 15 residues.

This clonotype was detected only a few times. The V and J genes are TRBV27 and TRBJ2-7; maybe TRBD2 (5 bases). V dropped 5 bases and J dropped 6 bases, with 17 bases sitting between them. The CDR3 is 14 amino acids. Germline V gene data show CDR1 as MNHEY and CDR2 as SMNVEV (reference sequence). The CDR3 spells CASSISTPGFEQYF. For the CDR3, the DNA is TGTGCCAGCAGTATCAGCACCCCGGGATTCGAGCAGTACTTC.

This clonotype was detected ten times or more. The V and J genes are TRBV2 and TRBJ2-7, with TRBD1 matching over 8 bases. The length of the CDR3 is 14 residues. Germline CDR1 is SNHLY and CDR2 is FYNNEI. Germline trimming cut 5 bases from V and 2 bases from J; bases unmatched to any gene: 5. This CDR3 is CASSRQGIPYEQYF. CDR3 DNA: TGTGCCAGCAGTAGACAGGGGATCCCCTACGAGCAGTACTTC.

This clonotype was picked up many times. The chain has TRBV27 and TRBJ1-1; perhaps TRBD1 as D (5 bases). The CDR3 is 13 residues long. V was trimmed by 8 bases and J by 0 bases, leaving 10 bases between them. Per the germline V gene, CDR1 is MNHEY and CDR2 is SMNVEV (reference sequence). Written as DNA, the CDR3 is TGTGCCAGCGCGGGACGGATGAACACTGAAGCTTTCTTT. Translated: CASAGRMNTEAFF.

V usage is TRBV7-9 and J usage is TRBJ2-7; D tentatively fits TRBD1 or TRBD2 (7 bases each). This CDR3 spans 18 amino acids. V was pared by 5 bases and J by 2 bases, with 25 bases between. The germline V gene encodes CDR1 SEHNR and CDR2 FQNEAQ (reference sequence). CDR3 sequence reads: CASSLRRQGGGRAYEQYF. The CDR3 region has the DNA TGTGCCAGCAGCCTCCGACGGCAGGGGGGGGGAAGGGCCTACGAGCAGTACTTC.